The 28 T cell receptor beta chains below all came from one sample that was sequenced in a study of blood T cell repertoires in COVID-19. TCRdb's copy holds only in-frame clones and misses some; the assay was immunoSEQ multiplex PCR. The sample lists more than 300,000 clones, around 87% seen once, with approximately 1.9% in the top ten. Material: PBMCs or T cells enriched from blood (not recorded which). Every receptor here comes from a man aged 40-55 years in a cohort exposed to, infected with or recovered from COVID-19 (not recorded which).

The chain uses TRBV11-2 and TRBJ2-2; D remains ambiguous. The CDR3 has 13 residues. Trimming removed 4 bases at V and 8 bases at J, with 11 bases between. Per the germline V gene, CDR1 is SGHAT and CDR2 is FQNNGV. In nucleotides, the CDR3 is TGTGCCAGCAGCTCCCACCCTGAGGGGGAGCTGTTTTTT. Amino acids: CASSSHPEGELFF.

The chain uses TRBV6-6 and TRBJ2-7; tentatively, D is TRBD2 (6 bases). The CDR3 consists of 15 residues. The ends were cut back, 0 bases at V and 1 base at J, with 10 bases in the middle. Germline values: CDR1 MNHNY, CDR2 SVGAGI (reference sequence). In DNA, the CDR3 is TGTGCCAGCAGTTACTCGCGGGACCGTTCCTACGAGCAGTACTTC. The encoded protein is CASSYSRDRSYEQYF.

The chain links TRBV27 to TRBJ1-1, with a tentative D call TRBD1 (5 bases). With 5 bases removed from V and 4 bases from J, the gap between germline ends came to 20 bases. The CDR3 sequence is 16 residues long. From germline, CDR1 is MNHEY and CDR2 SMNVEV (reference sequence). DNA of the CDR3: TGTGCCAGCAGTCAACCGACGCAGGGTTTAGGCACTGAAGCTTTCTTT. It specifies CASSQPTQGLGTEAFF.

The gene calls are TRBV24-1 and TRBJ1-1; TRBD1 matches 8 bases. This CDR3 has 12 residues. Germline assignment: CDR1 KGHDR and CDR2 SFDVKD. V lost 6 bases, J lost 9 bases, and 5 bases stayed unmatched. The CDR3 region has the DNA TGTGCCACCAGTCCCACAGGGGGAAAAGCTTTCTTT. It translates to CATSPTGGKAFF.

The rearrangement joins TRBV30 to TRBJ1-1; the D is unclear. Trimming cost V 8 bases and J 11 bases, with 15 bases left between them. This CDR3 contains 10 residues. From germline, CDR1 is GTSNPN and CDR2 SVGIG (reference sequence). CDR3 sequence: CANGDLDAFF. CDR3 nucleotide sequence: TGTGCCAACGGGGATTTGGATGCTTTCTTT. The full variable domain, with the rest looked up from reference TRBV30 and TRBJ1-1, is SQTIHQWPATLVQPVGSPLSLECTVEGTSNPNLYWYRQAAGRGLQLLFYSVGIGQISSEVPQNLSASRPQDRQFILSSKKLLLSDSGFYLCANGDLDAFFGQGTRLTVV.

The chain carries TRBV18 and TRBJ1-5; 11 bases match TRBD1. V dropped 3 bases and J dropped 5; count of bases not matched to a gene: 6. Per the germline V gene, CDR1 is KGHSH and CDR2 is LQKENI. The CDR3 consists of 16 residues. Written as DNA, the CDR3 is TGTGCCAGCTCACCTGGACAGGGGGCGCTGGATCAGCCCCAGCATTTT. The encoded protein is CASSPGQGALDQPQHF.

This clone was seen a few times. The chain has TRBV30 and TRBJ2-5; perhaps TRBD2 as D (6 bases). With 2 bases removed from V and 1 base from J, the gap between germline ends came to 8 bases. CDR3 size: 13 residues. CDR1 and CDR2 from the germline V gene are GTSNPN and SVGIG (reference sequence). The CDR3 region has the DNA TGTGCCTGGAGTCGGGGGACCCAAGAGACCCAGTACTTC. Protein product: CAWSRGTQETQYF.

The chain's CDR3 is CASSTWTGGDYEQYF. In DNA form, the CDR3 reads TGTGCCAGCAGCACTTGGACAGGGGGGGACTACGAGCAGTACTTC. The chain is built from TRBV7-6 and TRBJ2-7, with TRBD1 matching 10 bases. Germline CDR1 SGHVS, CDR2 FNYEAQ. The CDR3 totals 15 residues. V was clipped by 5 bases and J by 3 bases; unmatched bases: 7.

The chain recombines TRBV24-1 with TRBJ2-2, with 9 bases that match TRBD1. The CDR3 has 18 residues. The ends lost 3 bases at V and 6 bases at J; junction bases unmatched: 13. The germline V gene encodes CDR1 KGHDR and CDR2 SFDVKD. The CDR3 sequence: CATSDNPGQGVRAGELFF. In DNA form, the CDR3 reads TGTGCCACCAGTGATAACCCGGGACAGGGAGTTAGGGCCGGGGAGCTGTTTTTT.

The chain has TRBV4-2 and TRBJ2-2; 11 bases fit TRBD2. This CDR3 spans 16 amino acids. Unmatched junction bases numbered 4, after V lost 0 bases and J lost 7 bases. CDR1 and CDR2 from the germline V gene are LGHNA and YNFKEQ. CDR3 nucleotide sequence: TGTGCCAGCAGCCAAGATGGGACTAGCGGCGTCGGGGAGCTGTTTTTT. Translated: CASSQDGTSGVGELFF.

In nucleotides, the CDR3 is TGTGCCAGCAGCAAAGCAACTAGCGGGGGGGATTACGAGCAGTACTTC. Translation: CASSKATSGGDYEQYF. J is TRBJ2-7 and V is TRBV9; 13 bases line up with TRBD2. Trimming at V came to 4 bases and at J to 4 bases, leaving 8 bases not matched to a gene. This CDR3 is built from 16 residues. The germline gives CDR1 SGDLS, CDR2 YYNGEE. Looking up the rest from reference TRBV9 and TRBJ2-7 gives the full variable domain: DSGVTQTPKHLITATGQRVTLRCSPRSGDLSVYWYQQSLDQGLQFLIQYYNGEERAKGNILERFSAQQFPDLHSELNLSSLELGDSALYFCASSKATSGGDYEQYFGPGTRLTVT.

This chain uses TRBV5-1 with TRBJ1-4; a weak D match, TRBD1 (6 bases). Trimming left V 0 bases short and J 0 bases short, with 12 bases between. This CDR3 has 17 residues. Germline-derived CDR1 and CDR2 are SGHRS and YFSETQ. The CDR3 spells CASSLAPRGTTNEKLFF. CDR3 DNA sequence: TGCGCCAGCAGCTTGGCCCCCAGGGGTACAACTAATGAAAAACTGTTTTTT.

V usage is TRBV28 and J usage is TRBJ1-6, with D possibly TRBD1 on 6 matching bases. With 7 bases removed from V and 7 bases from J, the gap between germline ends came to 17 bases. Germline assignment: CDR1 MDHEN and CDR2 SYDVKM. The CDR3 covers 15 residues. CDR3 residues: CASISGDSSNSPLHF. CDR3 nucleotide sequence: TGTGCCAGCATTTCAGGGGATAGTTCCAATTCACCCCTCCACTTT.

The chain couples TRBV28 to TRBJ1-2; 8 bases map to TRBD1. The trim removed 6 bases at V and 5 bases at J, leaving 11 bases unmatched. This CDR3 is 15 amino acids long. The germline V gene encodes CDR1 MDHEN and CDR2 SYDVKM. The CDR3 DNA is TGTGCCAGCAGCATCCGATTGACAGGGGCTTATGGCTACACCTTC. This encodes CASSIRLTGAYGYTF.

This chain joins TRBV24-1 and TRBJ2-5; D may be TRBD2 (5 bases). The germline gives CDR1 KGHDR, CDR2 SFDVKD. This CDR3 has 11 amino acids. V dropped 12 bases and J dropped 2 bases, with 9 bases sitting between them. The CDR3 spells CASGDQETQYF. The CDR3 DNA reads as TGTGCCTCCGGGGATCAAGAGACCCAGTACTTC.

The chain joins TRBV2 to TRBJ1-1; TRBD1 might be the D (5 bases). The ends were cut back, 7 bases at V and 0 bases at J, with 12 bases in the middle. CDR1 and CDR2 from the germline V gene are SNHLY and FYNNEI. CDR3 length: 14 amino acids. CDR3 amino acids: CASTVTGVNTEAFF. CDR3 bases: TGTGCCAGCACCGTAACAGGAGTGAACACTGAAGCTTTCTTT.

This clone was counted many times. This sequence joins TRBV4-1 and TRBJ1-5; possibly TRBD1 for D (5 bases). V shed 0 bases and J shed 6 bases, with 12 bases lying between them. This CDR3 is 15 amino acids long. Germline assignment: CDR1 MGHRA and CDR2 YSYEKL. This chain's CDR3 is CASSQDSSGSQPQHF. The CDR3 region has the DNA TGCGCCAGCAGCCAAGATTCGTCAGGGTCTCAGCCCCAGCATTTT.

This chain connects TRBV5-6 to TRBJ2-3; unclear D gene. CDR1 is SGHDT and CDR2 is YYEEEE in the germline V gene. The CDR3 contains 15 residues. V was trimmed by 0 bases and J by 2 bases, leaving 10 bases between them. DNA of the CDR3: TGTGCCAGCAGCTTGGGGTGGCGGCCCACAGATACGCAGTATTTT. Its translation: CASSLGWRPTDTQYF. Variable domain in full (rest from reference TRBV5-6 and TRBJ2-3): DAGVTQSPTHLIKTRGQQVTLRCSPKSGHDTVSWYQQALGQGPQFIFQYYEEEERQRGNFPDRFSGHQFPNYSSELNVNALLLGDSALYLCASSLGWRPTDTQYFGPGTRLTVL.

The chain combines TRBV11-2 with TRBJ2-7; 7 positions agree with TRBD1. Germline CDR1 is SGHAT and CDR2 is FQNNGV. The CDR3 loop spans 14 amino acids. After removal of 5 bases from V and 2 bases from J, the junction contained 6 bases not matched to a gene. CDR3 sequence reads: CASSEWDRAYEQYF. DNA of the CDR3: TGTGCCAGCAGCGAATGGGACAGAGCCTACGAGCAGTACTTC.

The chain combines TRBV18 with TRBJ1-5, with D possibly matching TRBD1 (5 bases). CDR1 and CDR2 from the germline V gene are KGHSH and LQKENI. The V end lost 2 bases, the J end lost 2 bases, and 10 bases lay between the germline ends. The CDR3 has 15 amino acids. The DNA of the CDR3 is TGTGCCAGCTCACCAACGGGGGAGCGCAATCAGCCCCAGCATTTT. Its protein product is CASSPTGERNQPQHF.

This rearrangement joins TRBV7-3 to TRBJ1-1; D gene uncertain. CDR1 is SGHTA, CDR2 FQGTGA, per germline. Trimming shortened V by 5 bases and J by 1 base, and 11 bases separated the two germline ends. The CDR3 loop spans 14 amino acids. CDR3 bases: TGTGCCAGCAGCCTTTCTTCCGGGAACACTGAAGCTTTCTTT. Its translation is CASSLSSGNTEAFF.

Here the CDR3 reads CASSLASGTGELFF. CDR3 nucleotide sequence: TGCGCCAGCAGCTTAGCTAGCGGGACCGGGGAGCTGTTTTTT. This chain connects TRBV5-1 to TRBJ2-2; TRBD2 matches 8 bases. This CDR3 is 14 amino acids long. Germline lookup yields CDR1 SGHRS and CDR2 YFSETQ. Trimming cost V 2 bases and J 5 bases; bases outside gene matches: 2.

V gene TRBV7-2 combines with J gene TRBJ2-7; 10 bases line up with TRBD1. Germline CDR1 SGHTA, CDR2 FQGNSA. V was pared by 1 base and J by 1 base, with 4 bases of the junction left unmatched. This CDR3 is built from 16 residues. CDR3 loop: CASSLVGTGASYEQYF. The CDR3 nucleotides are TGTGCCAGCAGCTTAGTTGGGACAGGGGCTTCCTACGAGCAGTACTTC. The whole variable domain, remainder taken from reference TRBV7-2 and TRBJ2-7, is GAGVSQSPSNKVTEKGKDVELRCDPISGHTALYWYRQSLGQGLEFLIYFQGNSAPDKSGLPSDRFSAERTGGSVSTLTIQRTQQEDSAVYLCASSLVGTGASYEQYFGPGTRLTVT.

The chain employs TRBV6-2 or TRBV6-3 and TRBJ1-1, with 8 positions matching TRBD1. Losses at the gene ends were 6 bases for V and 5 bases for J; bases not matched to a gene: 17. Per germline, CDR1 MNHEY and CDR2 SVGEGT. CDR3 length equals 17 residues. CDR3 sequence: CASSRWDRSFGDTEAFF. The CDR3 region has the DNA TGTGCCAGCAGCCGATGGGACAGGTCGTTCGGGGATACTGAAGCTTTCTTT.

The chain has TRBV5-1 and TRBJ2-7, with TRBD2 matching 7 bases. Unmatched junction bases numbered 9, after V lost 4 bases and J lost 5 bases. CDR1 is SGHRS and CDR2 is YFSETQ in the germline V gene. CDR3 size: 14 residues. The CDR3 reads CASSLRVAGNEQYF. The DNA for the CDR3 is TGCGCCAGCAGCCTAAGGGTAGCGGGCAACGAGCAGTACTTC.

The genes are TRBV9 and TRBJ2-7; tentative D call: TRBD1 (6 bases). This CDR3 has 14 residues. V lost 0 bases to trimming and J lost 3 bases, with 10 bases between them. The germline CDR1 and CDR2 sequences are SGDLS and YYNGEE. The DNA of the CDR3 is TGTGCCAGCAGCGTAGACATAGGGGGCTACGAGCAGTACTTC. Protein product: CASSVDIGGYEQYF.

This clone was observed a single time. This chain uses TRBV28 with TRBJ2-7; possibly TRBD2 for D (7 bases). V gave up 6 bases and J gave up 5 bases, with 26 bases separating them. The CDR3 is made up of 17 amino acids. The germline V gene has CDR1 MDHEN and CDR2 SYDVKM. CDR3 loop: CASSWGFRGGRQDEQYF. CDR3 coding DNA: TGTGCCAGCAGCTGGGGATTCAGGGGCGGGAGACAAGACGAGCAGTACTTC. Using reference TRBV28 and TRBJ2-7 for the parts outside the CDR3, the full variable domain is DVKVTQSSRYLVKRTGEKVFLECVQDMDHENMFWYRQDPGLGLRLIYFSYDVKMKEKGDIPEGYSVSREKKERFSLILESASTNQTSMYLCASSWGFRGGRQDEQYFGPGTRLTVT.

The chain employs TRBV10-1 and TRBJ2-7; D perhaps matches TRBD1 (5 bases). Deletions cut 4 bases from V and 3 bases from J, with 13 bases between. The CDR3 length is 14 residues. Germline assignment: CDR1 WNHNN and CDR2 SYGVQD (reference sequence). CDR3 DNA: TGCGCCAGCAGTGGTTCCACAGGATACTACGAGCAGTACTTC. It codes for CASSGSTGYYEQYF.